Detailed here is one TCR beta chain. This entry comes from a study of OX40 agonist ivuxolimab in advanced cancers. CDR1 SGHAT and CDR2 FQNNGV come from the germline V gene. There are 16 residues in the CDR3. V lost 6 bases and J 13 bases, leaving 30 bases between the germline ends. TCRdb's copy holds only in-frame clones and misses some; the assay was immunoSEQ multiplex PCR. The sample has tens of thousands of clones; about 87% are singletons. This specimen consisted of CD4+ or CD8+ T cells sorted from blood, obtained in a trial of the OX40 agonist ivuxolimab. The chain uses TRBV11-2 and TRBJ1-1, with D maybe TRBD1 (6 bases). The source is an adult with an advanced solid tumor such as melanoma, head and neck, liver or kidney cancer. The CDR3 region is CASSPGGLIAISVVFF. CDR3 nucleotide sequence: TGTGCCAGCAGTCCCGGGGGGCTGATCGCCATTTCAGTCGTTTTCTTT.